The TCR beta chain under discussion was sequenced for a study of T cell changes during pregnancy in multiple sclerosis. Data came from immunoSEQ multiplex PCR; TCRdb stores just in-frame clones and leaves some out. There are around 62,000 clones in the sample; over 75% occur only once, and more than 1.4% lies in the top ten. CDR3 length equals 14 residues. Losses at the gene ends were 6 bases for V and 8 bases for J; bases not matched to a gene: 7. CDR1 is SQVTM, CDR2 ANQGSEA, per germline. The rearrangement links TRBV29-1 to TRBJ1-4, with 12 bases lining up with TRBD1. The sample was peripheral blood, taken in the third trimester of pregnancy. The clonotype originates from a female donor with multiple sclerosis, enrolled in a pregnancy study. In DNA, the CDR3 is TGCAGCGTATCCGGGACAGGGGGCAGGGAAAAACTGTTTTTT. It codes for CSVSGTGGREKLFF.